Described below is a single TCR beta chain sequence and its context. Its cognate antigen is unknown. These data originate in a study of cytomegalovirus exposure and HLA in healthy donors. The study's findings and limits: In vitro work confirmed that a few CMV-associated chains recognize CMV antigens. HLA allele associations emerged for fewer than 20,000 TCR beta sequences in a later analysis, at 0.05 false discovery rate. TCR beta chains numbering more than 150 were designated cytomegalovirus-associated. Later analysis suggested most CMV-associated TCR beta chains were HLA-restricted.

The primer mix had 60 Vbeta and 13 Jbeta primers. Sequencing used immunoSEQ multiplex PCR; TCRdb keeps in-frame clones, though not all of them. The table shows 200,000 to 250,000 clones, with 81% occurring only once. The germline V gene has CDR1 MNHEY and CDR2 SMNVEV (reference sequence). With 0 bases removed from V and 3 bases from J, the gap between germline ends came to 8 bases. The CDR3 extends over 14 amino acids. The TCR comes from a woman aged 55-70 years in good health and CMV-seropositive. The sequenced sample was PBMCs. J is TRBJ1-2 and V is TRBV27; D perhaps matches TRBD1 (6 bases). The CDR3 protein is CASSLSYRDYGYTF. CDR3 bases: TGTGCCAGCAGTTTATCGTACAGGGACTATGGCTACACCTTC.